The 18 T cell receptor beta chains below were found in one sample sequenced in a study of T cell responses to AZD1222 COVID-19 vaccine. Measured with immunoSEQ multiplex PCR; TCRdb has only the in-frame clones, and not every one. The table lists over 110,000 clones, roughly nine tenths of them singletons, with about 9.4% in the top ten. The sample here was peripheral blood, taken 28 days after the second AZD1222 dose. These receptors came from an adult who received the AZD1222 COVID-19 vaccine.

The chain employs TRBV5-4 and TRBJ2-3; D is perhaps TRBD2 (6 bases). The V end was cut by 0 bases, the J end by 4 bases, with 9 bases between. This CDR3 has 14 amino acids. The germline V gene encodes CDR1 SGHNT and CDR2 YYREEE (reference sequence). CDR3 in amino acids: CASSLGGEADTQYF. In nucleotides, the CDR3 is TGTGCCAGCAGCTTGGGGGGGGAGGCAGATACGCAGTATTTT.

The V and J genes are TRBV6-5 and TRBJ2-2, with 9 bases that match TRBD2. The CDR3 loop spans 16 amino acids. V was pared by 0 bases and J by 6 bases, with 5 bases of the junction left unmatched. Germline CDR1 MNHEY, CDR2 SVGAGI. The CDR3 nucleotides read TGTGCCAGCAGTTACTCGGGGGGACTAGCCTCCGGGGAGCTGTTTTTT. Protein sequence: CASSYSGGLASGELFF.

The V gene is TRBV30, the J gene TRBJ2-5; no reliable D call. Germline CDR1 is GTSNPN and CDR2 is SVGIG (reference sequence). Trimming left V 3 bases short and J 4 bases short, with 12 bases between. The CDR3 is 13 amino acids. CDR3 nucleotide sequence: TGTGCCTGGAGCCCAGCGCAAATAGAGACCCAGTACTTC. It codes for CAWSPAQIETQYF.

The CDR3 loop reads CASSPSGTDNSPLHF. For the CDR3, the DNA is TGCGCCAGCAGCCCCAGCGGGACAGATAATTCACCCCTCCACTTT. The J gene is TRBJ1-6, the V gene TRBV5-1; 7 bases match TRBD1. There are 15 residues in the CDR3. Germline CDR1 is SGHRS and CDR2 is YFSETQ. The trim removed 4 bases at V and 5 bases at J, leaving 6 bases unmatched.

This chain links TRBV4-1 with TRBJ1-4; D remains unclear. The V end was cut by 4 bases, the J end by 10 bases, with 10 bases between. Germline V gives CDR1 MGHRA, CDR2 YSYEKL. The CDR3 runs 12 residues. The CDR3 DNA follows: TGCGCCAGCAGCCCGTCATTAGGAAAACTGTTTTTT. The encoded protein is CASSPSLGKLFF.

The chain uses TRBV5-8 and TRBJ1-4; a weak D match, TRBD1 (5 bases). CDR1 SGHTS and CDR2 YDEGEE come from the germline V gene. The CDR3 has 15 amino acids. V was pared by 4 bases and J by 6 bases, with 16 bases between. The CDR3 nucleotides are TGTGCCAGCAGCCTAGGCCGGGGCCTCGATGAAAAACTGTTTTTT. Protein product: CASSLGRGLDEKLFF.

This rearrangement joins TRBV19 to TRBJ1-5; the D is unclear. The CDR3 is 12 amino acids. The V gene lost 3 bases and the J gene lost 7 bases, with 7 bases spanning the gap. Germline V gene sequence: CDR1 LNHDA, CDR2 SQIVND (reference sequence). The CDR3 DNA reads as TGTGCCAGTAGTATTGATAAACAGCCCCAGCATTTT. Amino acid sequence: CASSIDKQPQHF.

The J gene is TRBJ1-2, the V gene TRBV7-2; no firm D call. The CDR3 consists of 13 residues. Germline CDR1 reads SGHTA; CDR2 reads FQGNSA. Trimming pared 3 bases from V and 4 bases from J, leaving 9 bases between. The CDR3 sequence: CASSFGVVYGYTF. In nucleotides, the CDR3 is TGTGCCAGCAGCTTTGGGGTTGTCTATGGCTACACCTTC. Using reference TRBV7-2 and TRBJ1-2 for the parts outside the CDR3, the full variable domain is GAGVSQSPSNKVTEKGKDVELRCDPISGHTALYWYRQSLGQGLEFLIYFQGNSAPDKSGLPSDRFSAERTGGSVSTLTIQRTQQEDSAVYLCASSFGVVYGYTFGSGTRLTVV.

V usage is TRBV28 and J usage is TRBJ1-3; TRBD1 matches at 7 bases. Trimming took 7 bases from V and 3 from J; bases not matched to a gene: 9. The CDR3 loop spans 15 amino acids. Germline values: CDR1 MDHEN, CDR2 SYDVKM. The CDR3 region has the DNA TGTGCCAGCACGACACAGGGGAAGAATGGAAACACCATATATTTT. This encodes CASTTQGKNGNTIYF.

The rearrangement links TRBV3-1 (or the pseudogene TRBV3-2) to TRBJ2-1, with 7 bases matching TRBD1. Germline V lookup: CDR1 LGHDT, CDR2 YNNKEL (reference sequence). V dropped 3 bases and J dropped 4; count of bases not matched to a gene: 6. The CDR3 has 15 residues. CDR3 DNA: TGTGCCAGCAGCCATCGACAGGGACCATACAATGAGCAGTTCTTC. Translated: CASSHRQGPYNEQFF.

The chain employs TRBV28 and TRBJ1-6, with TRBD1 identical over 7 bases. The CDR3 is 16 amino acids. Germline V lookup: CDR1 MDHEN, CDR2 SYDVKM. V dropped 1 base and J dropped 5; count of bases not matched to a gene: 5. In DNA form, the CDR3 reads TGTGCCAGCAGTTTATCTACGGGACAGCATAATTCACCCCTCCACTTT. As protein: CASSLSTGQHNSPLHF.

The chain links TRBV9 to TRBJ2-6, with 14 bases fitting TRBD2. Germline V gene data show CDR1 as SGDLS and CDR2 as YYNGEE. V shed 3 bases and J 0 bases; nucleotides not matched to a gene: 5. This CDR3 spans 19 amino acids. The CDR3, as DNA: TGTGCCAGCAGCGCAGGGACTAGCGGGAGCGGCTCTGGGGCCAACGTCCTGACTTTC. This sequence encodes CASSAGTSGSGSGANVLTF.

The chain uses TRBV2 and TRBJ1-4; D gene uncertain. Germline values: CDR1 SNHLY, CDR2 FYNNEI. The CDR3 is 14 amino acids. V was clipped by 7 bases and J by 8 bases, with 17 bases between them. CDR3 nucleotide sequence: TGTGCCAGCACTCGGGAGGCCCGGAGAGAAAAACTGTTTTTT. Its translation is CASTREARREKLFF. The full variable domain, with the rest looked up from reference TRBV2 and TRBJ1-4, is EPEVTQTPSHQVTQMGQEVILRCVPISNHLYFYWYRQILGQKVEFLVSFYNNEISEKSEIFDDQFSVERPDGSNFTLKIRSTKLEDSAMYFCASTREARREKLFFGSGTQLSVL.

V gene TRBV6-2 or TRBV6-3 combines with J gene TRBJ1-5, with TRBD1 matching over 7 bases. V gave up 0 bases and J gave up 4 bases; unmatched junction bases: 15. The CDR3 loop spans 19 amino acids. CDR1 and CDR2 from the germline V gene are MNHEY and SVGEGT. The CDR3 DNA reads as TGTGCCAGCAGTTACTCGACTCGCAGAGGAGGGACAGAAAATCAGCCCCAGCATTTT. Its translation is CASSYSTRRGGTENQPQHF.

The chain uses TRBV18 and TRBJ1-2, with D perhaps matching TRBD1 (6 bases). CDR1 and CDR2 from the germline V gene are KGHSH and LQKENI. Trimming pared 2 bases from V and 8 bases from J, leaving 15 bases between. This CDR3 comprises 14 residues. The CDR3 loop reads CASSPGQSSPGYTF. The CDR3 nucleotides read TGTGCCAGCTCACCAGGACAGTCGTCCCCGGGCTACACCTTC.

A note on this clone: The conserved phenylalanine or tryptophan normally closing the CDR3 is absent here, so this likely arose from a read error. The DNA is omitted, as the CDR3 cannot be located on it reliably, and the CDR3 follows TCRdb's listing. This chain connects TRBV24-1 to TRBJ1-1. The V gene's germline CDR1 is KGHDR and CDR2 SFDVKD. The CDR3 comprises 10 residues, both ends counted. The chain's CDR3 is CATSDLAGAG.

The CDR3 region has the DNA TGTGCCAGCAGCAGGACAGGGGAAACCCTCCCTAATGAAAAACTGTTTTTT. It specifies CASSRTGETLPNEKLFF. The V gene is TRBV27, the J gene TRBJ1-4, with 9 bases lining up with TRBD1. From germline, CDR1 is MNHEY and CDR2 SMNVEV (reference sequence). V shed 6 bases and J 3 bases; nucleotides not matched to a gene: 11. This CDR3 is built from 17 residues.

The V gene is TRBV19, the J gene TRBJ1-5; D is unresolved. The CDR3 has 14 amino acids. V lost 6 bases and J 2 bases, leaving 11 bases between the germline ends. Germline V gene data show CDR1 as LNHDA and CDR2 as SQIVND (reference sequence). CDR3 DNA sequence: TGTGCCAGTAGCGAAGCTTTGGGCAATCAGCCCCAGCATTTT. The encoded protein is CASSEALGNQPQHF.